This T cell receptor beta chain was captured by sequencing in a study of regulatory T cells in long-lasting Graves disease. In its sample, this clonotype was seen a few times. Per the germline V gene, CDR1 is MNHNS and CDR2 is SASEGT. Trimming cost V 8 bases and J 6 bases, with 16 bases left between them. The CDR3 totals 13 residues. Library construction for TCR beta used iRepertoire HTBI primers and Arm-PCR of CDR3 regions. One entry per CDR3 protein results from TCRdb running MiXCR on the multiplex PCR reads. The sample lists around 460,000 distinct CDR3 sequences, 12% to 15% occurring once. As to time point: newly diagnosed GD, antithyroid drugs for less than 3 months. TCR sequences were obtained from RNA taken from PBMCs. Separately, the same data were catalogued under a study of T cells in Graves' hyperthyroidism and ophthalmopathy.

The chain uses TRBV6-1 and TRBJ1-1; maybe TRBD1 (6 bases). This TCR derives from a woman aged 45-65 years with Graves disease. This specimen was peripheral blood mononuclear cells (PBMCs), taken at new diagnosis, from a patient treated with antithyroid drugs. CDR3: CASRVEQGAEAFF. CDR3 bases: TGTGCCAGCCGCGTCGAACAGGGAGCTGAAGCTTTCTTT.